This T cell receptor beta chain was recorded in a study of blood T cells in healthy people across ages. Total RNA, at least 5 micrograms per sample, came from PBMCs. Germline V gene sequence: CDR1 LGHNA, CDR2 YSLEER. The CDR3 totals 12 residues. V lost 0 bases, J lost 9 bases, and 8 bases lay in between. It was with a sample-barcoded 5' primer and a J-beta primer mix that a second PCR of roughly 6 to 11 cycles was run. Each cDNA molecule, via a template-switch adaptor with 12 random nucleotides, was tagged. In TCRdb, the 5' RACE reads were re-called with MiXCR into one record per CDR3 protein. The sample records about 1,400,000 distinct CDR3 sequences, around 59% being singletons. This clonotype was seen only a few times.

The chain links TRBV4-3 to TRBJ1-2, with a tentative D call TRBD1 (5 bases). The receptor's source is a young man in good health. Input material: blood. The CDR3 nucleotides read TGCGCCAGCAGCCAAGATTCAGGGCGCTACACCTTC. Amino acids: CASSQDSGRYTF.